The rows below give T cell receptor beta chains drawn from one sample of a study of blood T cell repertoires in COVID-19. Sequenced by immunoSEQ multiplex PCR; TCRdb stores in-frame clones only, minus some. In the table there are roughly 80,000 clones, about 85% of which are singletons. Material for sequencing was peripheral blood. Source of these receptors: a human donor in a cohort sampled during active COVID-19. The conserved cysteine and the conserved F or W are not part of the CDR3 here. Rows may omit the clone size; those that give it use once, few, many or a size class.

cdr3_aa: ASGLAGTGELF
cdr3_length: 11
j_call: TRBJ2-2
v_call: TRBV11-1
clone_size: -

cdr3_aa: ASSARGTGLDGYT
cdr3_length: 13
j_call: TRBJ1-2
v_call: TRBV6-4
clone_size: -

cdr3_aa: ASSLGQPHQPQH
cdr3_length: 12
j_call: TRBJ1-5
v_call: TRBV11-2
clone_size: once

cdr3_aa: ASSFRGLAF
cdr3_length: 9
j_call: TRBJ2-1
v_call: TRBV7-2
clone_size: -

cdr3_aa: ATSRDYGGVRYEAF
cdr3_length: 14
j_call: TRBJ1-1
v_call: TRBV15
clone_size: -

cdr3_aa: ASRTTLNTGELF
cdr3_length: 12
j_call: TRBJ2-2
v_call: TRBV6-5
clone_size: -

cdr3_aa: ASRTGQRAEKLF
cdr3_length: 12
j_call: TRBJ1-4
v_call: TRBV28
clone_size: -

cdr3_aa: ASSARLARANTGELF
cdr3_length: 15
j_call: TRBJ2-2
v_call: TRBV10-1
clone_size: -

cdr3_aa: ASTSGQGAIYGYT
cdr3_length: 13
j_call: TRBJ1-2
v_call: TRBV7-2
clone_size: -

cdr3_aa: ASSPSGTSFTSGEQY
cdr3_length: 15
j_call: TRBJ2-7
v_call: TRBV4-1
clone_size: -

cdr3_aa: ASSLEPRNNEQF
cdr3_length: 12
j_call: TRBJ2-1
v_call: TRBV5-1
clone_size: -

cdr3_aa: ASSAQGAAFGYT
cdr3_length: 12
j_call: TRBJ1-2
v_call: TRBV9
clone_size: once

cdr3_aa: ASSPTTSGGANGYNEQF
cdr3_length: 17
j_call: TRBJ2-1
v_call: TRBV18
clone_size: -

cdr3_aa: ASSLGASELF
cdr3_length: 10
j_call: TRBJ2-2
v_call: TRBV5-4
clone_size: -

cdr3_aa: ASSLGLTSGSGETQY
cdr3_length: 15
j_call: TRBJ2-5
v_call: TRBV7-2
clone_size: -

cdr3_aa: ASRGTSGTHTDTQY
cdr3_length: 14
j_call: TRBJ2-3
v_call: TRBV27
clone_size: -

cdr3_aa: AWAYSANEKLF
cdr3_length: 11
j_call: TRBJ1-4
v_call: TRBV30
clone_size: -

cdr3_aa: ASSGQYSNQPQH
cdr3_length: 12
j_call: TRBJ1-5
v_call: TRBV2
clone_size: -

cdr3_aa: ASSAFPGETQY
cdr3_length: 11
j_call: TRBJ2-5
v_call: TRBV27
clone_size: -

cdr3_aa: ASSWGVHSNQPQH
cdr3_length: 13
j_call: TRBJ1-5
v_call: TRBV5-6
clone_size: -

cdr3_aa: ASRKTGSSYEQY
cdr3_length: 12
j_call: TRBJ2-7
v_call: TRBV5-1
clone_size: -

cdr3_aa: ASSHRGQTNTGELF
cdr3_length: 14
j_call: TRBJ2-2
v_call: TRBV4-2
clone_size: -

cdr3_aa: ASSPRGQGQQETQY
cdr3_length: 14
j_call: TRBJ2-5
v_call: TRBV28
clone_size: -

cdr3_aa: ASSQDVEGWYEQY
cdr3_length: 13
j_call: TRBJ2-7
v_call: TRBV3-1/TRBV3-2
clone_size: -

cdr3_aa: ASSVGSTDTQY
cdr3_length: 11
j_call: TRBJ2-3
v_call: TRBV7-2
clone_size: -

cdr3_aa: ASSRDRQETQY
cdr3_length: 11
j_call: TRBJ2-5
v_call: TRBV2
clone_size: -

cdr3_aa: ASSLPSGLAGGMGYEQF
cdr3_length: 17
j_call: TRBJ2-1
v_call: TRBV27
clone_size: -

cdr3_aa: SVERQGPYGYT
cdr3_length: 11
j_call: TRBJ1-2
v_call: TRBV29-1
clone_size: once

cdr3_aa: ASSTQGRGEQY
cdr3_length: 11
j_call: TRBJ2-7
v_call: TRBV27
clone_size: -

cdr3_aa: AWSGLAGGLLETQY
cdr3_length: 14
j_call: TRBJ2-5
v_call: TRBV30
clone_size: -

cdr3_aa: ASSLRSGDRGLYEQY
cdr3_length: 15
j_call: TRBJ2-7
v_call: TRBV7-2
clone_size: -

cdr3_aa: ASSKIGAQAGNYGYT
cdr3_length: 15
j_call: TRBJ1-2
v_call: TRBV5-4
clone_size: -

cdr3_aa: ASSYSGGSSYEQY
cdr3_length: 13
j_call: TRBJ2-7
v_call: TRBV11-2
clone_size: -

cdr3_aa: ASSLVGPTPYEQY
cdr3_length: 13
j_call: TRBJ2-7
v_call: TRBV7-8
clone_size: -

cdr3_aa: ASSLRSQGQNTEAF
cdr3_length: 14
j_call: TRBJ1-1
v_call: TRBV4-1
clone_size: once

cdr3_aa: ASSLVRREGGYT
cdr3_length: 12
j_call: TRBJ1-2
v_call: TRBV7-8
clone_size: -

cdr3_aa: ASSAEVGNTEAF
cdr3_length: 12
j_call: TRBJ1-1
v_call: TRBV5-1
clone_size: -

cdr3_aa: ASSLVGQGSYNEQF
cdr3_length: 14
j_call: TRBJ2-1
v_call: TRBV5-1
clone_size: -

cdr3_aa: ASSFSGGPHIEQF
cdr3_length: 13
j_call: TRBJ2-1
v_call: TRBV11-2
clone_size: -

cdr3_aa: ASSRRDSINNEKLF
cdr3_length: 14
j_call: TRBJ1-4
v_call: TRBV4-1
clone_size: -